The TCR beta chain under discussion was sequenced for a study of blood T cell repertoires in COVID-19. The CDR3 runs to 14 residues. Germline V lookup: CDR1 SGHAT, CDR2 FQNNGV. The trim removed 10 bases at V and 9 bases at J, leaving 11 bases unmatched. Assay: immunoSEQ multiplex PCR; the TCRdb copy retains only in-frame clones and omits some. The sample lists hundreds of thousands of clones, around 88% occurring once. The sequence was collected from a woman in her 30s who had recovered from COVID-19. This chain joins TRBV11-2 and TRBJ1-6; 8 nucleotides match TRBD1. The sequencing sample was made of peripheral blood. The CDR3 sequence is CATTPGGRPSPLHF. The CDR3 nucleotides read TGTGCCACCACCCCAGGGGGCAGACCTTCACCCCTCCACTTT.